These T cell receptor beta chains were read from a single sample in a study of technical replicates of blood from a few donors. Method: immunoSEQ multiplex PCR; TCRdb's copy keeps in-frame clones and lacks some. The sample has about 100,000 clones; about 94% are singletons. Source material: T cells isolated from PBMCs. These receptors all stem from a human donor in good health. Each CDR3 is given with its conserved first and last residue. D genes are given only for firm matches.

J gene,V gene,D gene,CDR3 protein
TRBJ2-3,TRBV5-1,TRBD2,CASSWVAGSITDTQYF
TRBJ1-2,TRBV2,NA,CASSEAWGIRGYGYTF
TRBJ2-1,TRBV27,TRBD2,CASSDPSGGEQFF
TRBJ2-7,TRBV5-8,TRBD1,CASSLKLGQGAYEQYF
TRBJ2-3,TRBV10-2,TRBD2,CATISGLAGGTDTQYF
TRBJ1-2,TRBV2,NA,CASATAPLYGYTF
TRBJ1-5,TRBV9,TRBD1,CASSKTGLSNQPQHF
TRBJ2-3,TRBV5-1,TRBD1,CASSLLGTGEGDTQYF
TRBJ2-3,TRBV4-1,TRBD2,CASSQDTLPGLAGWGADTQYF
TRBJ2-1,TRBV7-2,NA,CASSLNVARNEQFF
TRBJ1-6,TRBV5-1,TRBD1,CASTRDRGNSPLHF
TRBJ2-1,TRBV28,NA,CAVQMGGEGYYNEQFF
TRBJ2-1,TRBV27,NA,CASSLGGHNEQFF
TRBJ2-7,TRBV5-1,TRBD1,CASSTGQGPHEQYF
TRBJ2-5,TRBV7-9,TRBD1,CASSLGDSYDTQYF
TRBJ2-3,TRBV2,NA,CATSREAHGTDTQYF
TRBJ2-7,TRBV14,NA,CASGPSYEQYF
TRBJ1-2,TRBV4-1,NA,CASSRSSGDGYTF
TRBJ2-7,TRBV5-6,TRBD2,CASSLMTSGSIYEQYF
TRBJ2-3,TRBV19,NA,CASSIADTQYF
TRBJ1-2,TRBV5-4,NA,CASSYALDYGYTF
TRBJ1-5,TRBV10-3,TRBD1,CAISEAGQGNQPQHF
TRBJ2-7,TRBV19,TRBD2,CASSPGLALYEQYF
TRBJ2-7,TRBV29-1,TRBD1,CSALTGGEYEQYF
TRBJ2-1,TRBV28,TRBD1,CASRSQGAYNEQFF
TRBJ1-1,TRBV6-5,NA,CASTWGGRRSEAFF
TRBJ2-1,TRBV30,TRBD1,CAWTRGTGLSNEQFF
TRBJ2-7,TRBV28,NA,CASSFRVGRELPSGEEYF
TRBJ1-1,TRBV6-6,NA,CASSKQVNTEAFF
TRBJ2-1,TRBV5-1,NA,CASSLTSYNEQFF
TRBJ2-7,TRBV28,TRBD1,CASSSGGHTNYEQYF
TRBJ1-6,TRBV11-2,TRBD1,CASSLWDSLINSPLHF
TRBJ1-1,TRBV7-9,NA,CASSLVGGIGTEAFF
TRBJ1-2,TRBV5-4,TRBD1,CASNSGTGGYGYTF
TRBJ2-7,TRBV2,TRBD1,CASSGTGGVAYEQYF
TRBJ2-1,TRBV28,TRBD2,CASSPLTSGTYNEQFF
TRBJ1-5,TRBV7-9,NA,CASSRGQSNQPQHF
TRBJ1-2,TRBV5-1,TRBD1,CASSLRDSANYGYTF
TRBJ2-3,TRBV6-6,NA,CASSYGSRESTDTQYF
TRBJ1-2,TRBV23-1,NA,CASSPGQNYGYTF
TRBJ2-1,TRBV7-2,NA,CASSGYAALGDEQFF
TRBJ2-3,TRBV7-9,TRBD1,CASSLDQRDRGTDTQYF
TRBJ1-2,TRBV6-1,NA,CASSENGDQSYTF
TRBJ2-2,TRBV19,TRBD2,CASSIRLAGGSAGELFF
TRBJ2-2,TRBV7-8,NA,CASSLGLRDTDTGELFF
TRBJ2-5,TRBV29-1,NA,CSVEGYEETQYF
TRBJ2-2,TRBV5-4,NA,CASTGTREVAGELFF
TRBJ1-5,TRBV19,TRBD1,CASTPGQGAYSNQPQHF
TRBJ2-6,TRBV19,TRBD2,CASMGLAGGSGANVLTF
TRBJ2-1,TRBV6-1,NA,CASSEARWTVPYNEQFF
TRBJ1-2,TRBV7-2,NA,CASKASITDYGYTF